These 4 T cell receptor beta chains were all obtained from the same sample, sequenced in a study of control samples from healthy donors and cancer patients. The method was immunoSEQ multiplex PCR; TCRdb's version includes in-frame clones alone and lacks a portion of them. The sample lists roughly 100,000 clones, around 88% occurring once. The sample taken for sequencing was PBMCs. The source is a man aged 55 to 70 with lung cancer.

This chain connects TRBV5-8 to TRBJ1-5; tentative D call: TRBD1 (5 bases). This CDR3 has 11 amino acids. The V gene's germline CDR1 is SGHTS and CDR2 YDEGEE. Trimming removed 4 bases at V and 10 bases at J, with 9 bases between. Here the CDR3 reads CASSRGVPQHF. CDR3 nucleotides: TGTGCCAGCAGCCGGGGCGTACCCCAGCATTTT.

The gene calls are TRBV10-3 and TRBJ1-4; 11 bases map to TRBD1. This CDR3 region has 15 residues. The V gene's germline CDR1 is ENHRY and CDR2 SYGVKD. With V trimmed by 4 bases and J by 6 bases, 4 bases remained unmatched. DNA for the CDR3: TGTGCCATCAGTGCCAGGGGACAGGGGGATGAAAAACTGTTTTTT. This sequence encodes CAISARGQGDEKLFF.

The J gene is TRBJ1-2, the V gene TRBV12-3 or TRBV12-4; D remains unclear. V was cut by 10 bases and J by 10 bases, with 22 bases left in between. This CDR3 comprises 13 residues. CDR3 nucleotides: TGTGCCACCAGCAAAAAGAGAAGTAACCCCTACACCTTC. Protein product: CATSKKRSNPYTF.

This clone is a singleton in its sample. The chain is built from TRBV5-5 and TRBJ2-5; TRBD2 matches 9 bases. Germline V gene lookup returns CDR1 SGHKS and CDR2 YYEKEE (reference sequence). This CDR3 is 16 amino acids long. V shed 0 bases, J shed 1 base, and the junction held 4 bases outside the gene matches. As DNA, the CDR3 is TGTGCCAGCAGCTTGGTTCTAGCGGGGCCCCAAGAGACCCAGTACTTC. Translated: CASSLVLAGPQETQYF.